The 24 T cell receptor beta chains below all came from one sample that was sequenced in a study of identical twins. Via MiXCR, TCRdb re-called the 5' RACE reads, giving one row per CDR3 protein. Counted here are about 530,000 distinct CDR3 sequences, nearly 15% occurring once; the ten biggest clones make up around 0.48%. These records were also assigned to another study, of yellow fever vaccine responses in identical twins.

Specimen: CD4+ T cells sorted from blood. These receptors originate from a woman aged 18-30 years in good health.

In this sample, this clonotype turned up many times. The rearrangement links TRBV4-1 to TRBJ2-4, with D possibly called TRBD1 or TRBD2 (5 bases each). Germline V gives CDR1 MGHRA, CDR2 YSYEKL. This CDR3 spans 17 amino acids. The V end lost 3 bases, the J end lost 8 bases, and 23 bases lay between the germline ends. DNA for the CDR3: TGCGCCAGCAGCCAGGGACCAACTCGGCCCTCCGCGGACATTCAGTACTTC. This gives the protein CASSQGPTRPSADIQYF.

The sample holds a few counts of this clonotype. J is TRBJ2-1 and V is TRBV2; 11 bases fit TRBD1. Germline CDR1 SNHLY, CDR2 FYNNEI. Trimming cost V 4 bases and J 6 bases; bases outside gene matches: 8. There are 16 residues in the CDR3. This CDR3 reads CASSGGLGQGGNEQFF. The CDR3 DNA sequence: TGTGCCAGCAGTGGGGGGTTGGGACAGGGGGGCAATGAGCAGTTCTTC.

This clonotype turned up a few times. V gene TRBV29-1 combines with J gene TRBJ2-3; unclear D gene. This CDR3 contains 14 residues. Germline V CDR1 and CDR2: SQVTM, ANQGSEA. V lost 3 bases to trimming and J lost 0 bases, with 10 bases between them. The CDR3 DNA is TGCAGCGTTGAGGTGCGGCCTAGCACAGATACGCAGTATTTT. Translation gives CSVEVRPSTDTQYF.

The sample holds a few counts of this clonotype. The chain couples TRBV2 to TRBJ2-1, with 8 bases aligning to TRBD2. CDR3 length: 15 amino acids. Trimming took 4 bases from V and 7 from J; bases not matched to a gene: 9. Germline CDR1 and CDR2: SNHLY and FYNNEI. CDR3 DNA sequence: TGTGCCAGCAGTGGTACGGGAGGGCCAGGGAATGAGCAGTTCTTC. This sequence encodes CASSGTGGPGNEQFF.

The J gene is TRBJ2-3, the V gene TRBV5-1; perhaps TRBD2 as D (5 bases). The germline V and J ends were trimmed by 1 base and 0 bases, with 15 bases remaining between them. This CDR3 comprises 17 residues. Germline lookup yields CDR1 SGHRS and CDR2 YFSETQ. The CDR3 loop is CASSLIPRGFSTDTQYF. The CDR3 region has the DNA TGCGCCAGCAGCTTGATCCCCCGGGGATTTAGCACAGATACGCAGTATTTT.

The chain has TRBV28 and TRBJ2-2, with D possibly matching TRBD1 (6 bases). The ends were cut back, 7 bases at V and 7 bases at J, with 16 bases in the middle. CDR3 size: 14 residues. Germline V lookup: CDR1 MDHEN, CDR2 SYDVKM. DNA for the CDR3: TGTGCCAGCATCTCCGGACAGAGGGGCGGGGAGCTGTTTTTT. This translates into CASISGQRGGELFF.

The chain uses TRBV28 and TRBJ2-7, with 8 bases matching TRBD1. Trimming at V came to 7 bases and at J to 2 bases, leaving 4 bases not matched to a gene. This CDR3 spans 13 amino acids. The germline gives CDR1 MDHEN, CDR2 SYDVKM. CDR3 protein: CASTGTGPYEQYF. CDR3 sequence (DNA): TGTGCCAGCACCGGGACAGGACCCTACGAGCAGTACTTC.

The V gene is TRBV12-3 or TRBV12-4, the J gene TRBJ1-2, with 8 nucleotides matching TRBD1. CDR3 length equals 13 residues. The trim removed 2 bases at V and 5 bases at J, leaving 1 base unmatched. The CDR3 protein is CASSLHRGYGYTF. For the CDR3, the DNA is TGTGCCAGCAGTTTACACAGGGGGTATGGCTACACCTTC.

This rearrangement joins TRBV10-3 to TRBJ2-2; TRBD2 is a possible D gene (6 bases). Germline loops: CDR1 ENHRY, CDR2 SYGVKD. There are 14 residues in the CDR3. Trimming took 9 bases from V and 1 from J, leaving 12 bases between them. CDR3 amino acids: CAMSTRGNTGELFF. CDR3 nucleotide sequence: TGTGCCATGTCGACGCGGGGGAACACCGGGGAGCTGTTTTTT.

J is TRBJ2-5 and V is TRBV4-2; 7 nucleotides line up with TRBD1. The CDR3 spans 18 residues. The ends lost 0 bases at V and 2 bases at J; junction bases unmatched: 12. Germline-derived CDR1 and CDR2 are LGHNA and YNFKEQ. The chain's CDR3 is CASSQEGRGRGGQETQYF. Here the CDR3 DNA reads TGTGCCAGCAGCCAAGAAGGAAGGGGGCGCGGAGGACAAGAGACCCAGTACTTC.

This clonotype was detected only a few times. This chain joins TRBV12-3 or TRBV12-4 and TRBJ2-2; D is unresolved. The V gene lost 6 bases and the J gene lost 6 bases, with 8 bases spanning the gap. The CDR3 totals 12 residues. The chain's CDR3 is CASRTTAGELFF. As DNA, the CDR3 is TGTGCCAGCAGGACCACGGCCGGGGAGCTGTTTTTT.

This clonotype was seen only a few times. The genes are TRBV15 and TRBJ2-2, with TRBD2 identical over 11 bases. V shed 4 bases, J shed 3 bases, and the junction held 7 bases outside the gene matches. The V gene's germline CDR1 is LNHNV and CDR2 YYDKDF (reference sequence). This CDR3 is 17 amino acids long. CDR3 residues: CATSKGSGRGDTGELFF. The CDR3 nucleotides read TGTGCCACCAGCAAAGGTAGCGGGAGGGGAGACACCGGGGAGCTGTTTTTT.

The sample holds many counts of this clonotype. The chain recombines TRBV12-3 or TRBV12-4 with TRBJ2-1; no clear D gene. The CDR3 is made up of 13 amino acids. V was shortened by 1 base and J by 6 bases, with 7 bases between the two germline ends. This CDR3 reads CASSLGLFNEQFF. The DNA of the CDR3 is TGTGCCAGCAGTTTAGGACTGTTCAATGAGCAGTTCTTC.

The chain links TRBV3-1 to TRBJ2-5; 8 bases are shared with TRBD2. The CDR3 sequence is 16 residues long. Germline CDR1 is LGHDT and CDR2 is YNNKEL (reference sequence). Losses at the gene ends were 4 bases for V and 5 bases for J; bases not matched to a gene: 12. Here the CDR3 reads CASSPREGASWETQYF. The CDR3, as DNA: TGTGCCAGCAGCCCCCGGGAGGGAGCCTCGTGGGAGACCCAGTACTTC.

The chain joins TRBV7-2 to TRBJ2-3, with D hard to call. In germline, CDR1 is SGHTA, CDR2 FQGNSA. The CDR3 has 14 amino acids. Trimming took 5 bases from V and 2 from J, leaving 11 bases between them. The CDR3 region has the DNA TGTGCCAGCAGCATCGGCGTCTACACAGATACGCAGTATTTT. This codes for CASSIGVYTDTQYF.

The rearrangement links TRBV24-1 to TRBJ2-3; weak D call: TRBD2 (6 bases). Trimming stripped 9 bases from V and 6 bases from J, with 9 bases between. The V gene's germline CDR1 is KGHDR and CDR2 SFDVKD. The CDR3 loop spans 11 amino acids. In DNA, the CDR3 is TGTGCCACCGCGGGGTACGATACGCAGTATTTT. This translates into CATAGYDTQYF.

The sample holds a few counts of this clonotype. This chain links TRBV12-3 or TRBV12-4 with TRBJ2-2; a possible D gene is TRBD2 (6 bases). V gave up 6 bases and J gave up 6 bases, with 8 bases separating them. CDR3 size: 12 residues. This CDR3 reads CASREGAGELFF. The CDR3 coding sequence is TGTGCCAGCAGGGAGGGAGCCGGGGAGCTGTTTTTT.

The CDR3 loop reads CATSGTSLGNTEAFF. The DNA for the CDR3 is TGTGCCACCAGTGGGACCTCTTTAGGAAACACTGAAGCTTTCTTT. The V call is TRBV24-1, the J call TRBJ1-1; D unclear. Germline CDR1 KGHDR, CDR2 SFDVKD. The V gene lost 5 bases and the J gene lost 2 bases, with 14 bases spanning the gap. CDR3 length: 15 amino acids.

There are many counts of this clonotype. This chain uses TRBV12-3 or TRBV12-4 with TRBJ1-2; no definite D call. CDR3 length: 12 residues. Deletions cut 1 base from V and 5 bases from J, with 5 bases between. CDR3 amino acids: CASSLGPYGYTF. Written as DNA, the CDR3 is TGTGCCAGCAGTTTAGGTCCTTATGGCTACACCTTC.

This chain links TRBV20-1 with TRBJ2-5, with a weak D call TRBD2 (6 bases). The CDR3 runs 14 residues. V was shortened by 5 bases and J by 2 bases, with 15 bases between the two germline ends. Germline lookup yields CDR1 DFQATT and CDR2 SNEGSKA (reference sequence). The CDR3 nucleotides are TGCAGTGCTGGCTCCACACGGGGGCAAGAGACCCAGTACTTC. Its translation is CSAGSTRGQETQYF.

The chain uses TRBV20-1 and TRBJ1-2; 9 bases align to TRBD1. Germline lookup yields CDR1 DFQATT and CDR2 SNEGSKA (reference sequence). The CDR3 is made up of 12 amino acids. V gave up 6 bases and J gave up 12 bases; unmatched junction bases: 11. The CDR3 here is CSASPGTGINTF. CDR3 in DNA: TGCAGTGCCTCTCCCGGGACAGGGATCAACACCTTC.

This clonotype was recorded a few times. This chain connects TRBV10-3 to TRBJ1-3; D unclear. Per germline, CDR1 ENHRY and CDR2 SYGVKD. The CDR3 runs to 14 residues. The V and J ends lost 2 bases and 4 bases respectively, with 9 bases between them. For the CDR3, the DNA is TGTGCCATCAGTGAGATGGGCCTAGGAAACACCATATATTTT. This codes for CAISEMGLGNTIYF.

This clonotype has at least ten counts. This chain connects TRBV9 to TRBJ2-1, with 7 bases identical to TRBD2. This CDR3 contains 13 residues. V shed 0 bases and J 9 bases; nucleotides not matched to a gene: 3. Germline assignment: CDR1 SGDLS and CDR2 YYNGEE. The DNA for the CDR3 is TGTGCCAGCAGCGTAGGGGACTATCTTGAGCAGTTCTTC. It translates to CASSVGDYLEQFF.

This sequence joins TRBV5-6 and TRBJ2-1; TRBD2 aligns across 10 bases. This CDR3 is 15 amino acids long. Germline lookup yields CDR1 SGHDT and CDR2 YYEEEE. V was pared by 4 bases and J by 3 bases, with 4 bases of the junction left unmatched. For the CDR3, the DNA is TGTGCCAGCAGCCGAGGACTAGCGGTCTACAATGAGCAGTTCTTC. Amino acid sequence: CASSRGLAVYNEQFF.